Below are 24 T cell receptor beta chains sequenced from a single sample in a study of graft-versus-host responses after intestinal transplantation. Clones were sequenced by immunoSEQ multiplex PCR, and TCRdb holds only the in-frame ones, with some missing. The table shows around 110,000 clones, with over 75% occurring only once. These receptors have no identified antigens. Source: unstimulated CD4+ T cells sorted from spleen or lymph node cells, taken before intestinal transplant. All receptors derive from a human donor who received an intestinal transplant.

The J gene is TRBJ1-4, the V gene TRBV7-2; 7 positions agree with TRBD1. The V gene end was trimmed by 5 bases and the J gene end by 5 bases; junction bases not matched to a gene: 8. Germline CDR1 and CDR2: SGHTA and FQGNSA. The length of the CDR3 is 15 residues. CDR3 loop: CASSQTGVGNEKLFF. The CDR3 coding sequence is TGTGCCAGCAGCCAAACAGGGGTGGGAAATGAAAAACTGTTTTTT. Together with reference TRBV7-2 and TRBJ1-4, the CDR3 gives the full variable domain: GAGVSQSPSNKVTEKGKDVELRCDPISGHTALYWYRQSLGQGLEFLIYFQGNSAPDKSGLPSDRFSAERTGGSVSTLTIQRTQQEDSAVYLCASSQTGVGNEKLFFGSGTQLSVL.

The chain recombines TRBV4-1 with TRBJ2-5; tentatively, D is TRBD1 (6 bases). Germline V CDR1 and CDR2: MGHRA, YSYEKL. Trimming cost V 3 bases and J 2 bases, with 13 bases left between them. This CDR3 spans 15 amino acids. CDR3 in amino acids: CASSHFGQPQETQYF. CDR3 DNA: TGCGCCAGCAGCCACTTCGGACAGCCACAAGAGACCCAGTACTTC.

V gene TRBV10-3 combines with J gene TRBJ2-3; D perhaps matches TRBD2 (6 bases). Germline CDR1 is ENHRY and CDR2 is SYGVKD. Trimming removed 5 bases at V and 6 bases at J, with 21 bases between. The CDR3 is 16 residues long. CDR3 DNA sequence: TGTGCCATCAGTCCTATGGCGGGGTCTCTTGATGATACGCAGTATTTT. Translation: CAISPMAGSLDDTQYF.

This clone was seen a single time. V usage is TRBV2 and J usage is TRBJ1-6; TRBD1 is a possible D gene (5 bases). Germline assignment: CDR1 SNHLY and CDR2 FYNNEI. The CDR3 covers 15 residues. V was pared by 7 bases and J by 5 bases, with 15 bases between. Written as DNA, the CDR3 is TGTGCCAGCAATCCCCAGGGATTCAATAATTCACCCCTCCACTTT. Translating gives CASNPQGFNNSPLHF.

V gene TRBV28 combines with J gene TRBJ1-2; 8 bases agree with TRBD1. The V and J ends lost 5 bases and 9 bases, in that order; junction bases with no gene match: 11. The V gene's germline CDR1 is MDHEN and CDR2 SYDVKM. The CDR3 has 14 residues. In DNA form, the CDR3 reads TGTGCCAGCAGTACCGACAGGGGCATATCAAGCTACACCTTC. Amino acids: CASSTDRGISSYTF.

The chain has TRBV2 and TRBJ2-7; 7 nucleotides align to TRBD2. Germline values: CDR1 SNHLY, CDR2 FYNNEI. J was trimmed by 9 bases and V by 5 bases; bases with no gene match: 4. The CDR3 is 11 amino acids. CDR3 region: CASSRLARQYF. In DNA form, the CDR3 reads TGTGCCAGCAGTAGACTAGCACGGCAGTACTTC.

CDR3 residues: CASSLGDSYYQPQHF. The CDR3 bases are TGTGCCAGCAGCTTAGGGGACAGTTACTATCAGCCCCAGCATTTT. This chain links TRBV7-2 with TRBJ1-5; 7 bases match TRBD1. CDR1 is SGHTA, CDR2 FQGNSA, per germline. The ends lost 1 base at V and 5 bases at J; junction bases unmatched: 5. This CDR3 region has 15 residues.

The chain couples TRBV18 to TRBJ2-4; D is unclear. Deletions cut 2 bases from V and 2 bases from J, with 16 bases between. The germline CDR1 and CDR2 sequences are KGHSH and LQKENI. This CDR3 has 17 residues. As DNA, the CDR3 is TGTGCCAGCTCACCATCCGTCTTATCCGTAACCAAAAACATTCAGTACTTC. Translating it yields CASSPSVLSVTKNIQYF. The full variable domain, completed using reference TRBV18 and TRBJ2-4, is NAGVMQNPRHLVRRRGQEARLRCSPMKGHSHVYWYRQLPEEGLKFMVYLQKENIIDESGMPKERFSAEFPKEGPSILRIQQVVRGDSAAYFCASSPSVLSVTKNIQYFGAGTRLSVL.

The gene calls are TRBV2 and TRBJ2-7; a weak D match, TRBD2 (5 bases). This CDR3 has 13 residues. Germline lookup yields CDR1 SNHLY and CDR2 FYNNEI. V gave up 6 bases and J gave up 5 bases, with 14 bases separating them. The CDR3 DNA reads TGTGCCAGCAGCGATAGCGTGGTCCACGAGCAGTACTTC. This sequence encodes CASSDSVVHEQYF.

The gene calls are TRBV5-1 and TRBJ1-4; D not certain. The ends were cut back, 3 bases at V and 3 bases at J, with 9 bases in the middle. There are 14 residues in the CDR3. Germline V lookup: CDR1 SGHRS, CDR2 YFSETQ. The CDR3 protein is CASSSGSANEKLFF. In DNA form, the CDR3 reads TGCGCCAGCAGCTCCGGGTCGGCTAATGAAAAACTGTTTTTT.

The V call is TRBV2, the J call TRBJ1-4; 7 nucleotides agree with TRBD1. This CDR3 has 15 amino acids. After removal of 5 bases from V and 3 bases from J, the junction contained 6 bases not matched to a gene. CDR1 SNHLY and CDR2 FYNNEI come from the germline V gene. The CDR3 region is CASSNRDRPNEKLFF. DNA of the CDR3: TGTGCCAGCAGTAACCGGGACAGACCTAATGAAAAACTGTTTTTT.

The V call is TRBV5-1, the J call TRBJ2-1; TRBD1 might be the D (6 bases). Trimming cost V 3 bases and J 0 bases, with 13 bases left between them. The CDR3 totals 16 residues. Germline loops: CDR1 SGHRS, CDR2 YFSETQ. The CDR3 nucleotides read TGCGCCAGCAGCTCGGGGACATCAGTCTCCTACAATGAGCAGTTCTTC. It encodes CASSSGTSVSYNEQFF.

The DNA for the CDR3 is TGCGCCAGCAGCTACACAGGGGTAGGCTATGGCTACACCTTC. Translated: CASSYTGVGYGYTF. The chain employs TRBV5-1 and TRBJ1-2, with 7 bases fitting TRBD1. CDR1 is SGHRS, CDR2 YFSETQ, per germline. CDR3 length: 14 residues. Trimming cost V 3 bases and J 4 bases; bases outside gene matches: 6. The whole variable domain, remainder taken from reference TRBV5-1 and TRBJ1-2, is KAGVTQTPRYLIKTRGQQVTLSCSPISGHRSVSWYQQTPGQGLQFLFEYFSETQRNKGNFPGRFSGRQFSNSRSEMNVSTLELGDSALYLCASSYTGVGYGYTFGSGTRLTVV.

The rearrangement joins TRBV2 to TRBJ2-7; TRBD2 is a possible D gene (5 bases). Looked up from germline, CDR1 is SNHLY and CDR2 is FYNNEI. CDR3 size: 15 residues. Trimming took 4 bases from V and 7 from J, leaving 20 bases between them. CDR3 protein: CASSALLGDVGEQYF. The CDR3 coding sequence is TGTGCCAGCAGTGCCCTACTGGGAGACGTGGGTGAGCAGTACTTC.

A few counts support this clone. The chain joins TRBV29-1 to TRBJ1-1; TRBD1 might be the D (5 bases). The CDR3 is made up of 13 amino acids. CDR1 SQVTM and CDR2 ANQGSEA come from the germline V gene. V was shortened by 3 bases and J by 6 bases, with 14 bases between the two germline ends. CDR3 amino acids: CSVDGWGDPEAFF. The CDR3 DNA sequence: TGCAGCGTTGATGGATGGGGCGACCCTGAAGCTTTCTTT. Complete variable domain (other parts from reference TRBV29-1 and TRBJ1-1): SAVISQKPSRDICQRGTSLTIQCQVDSQVTMMFWYRQQPGQSLTLIATANQGSEATYESGFVIDKFPISRPNLTFSTLTVSNMSPEDSSIYLCSVDGWGDPEAFFGQGTRLTVV.

V and J are TRBV10-1 and TRBJ2-1; D remains unclear. The germline V gene encodes CDR1 WNHNN and CDR2 SYGVQD (reference sequence). This CDR3 is built from 14 residues. The V and J ends lost 0 bases and 5 bases respectively, with 8 bases between them. The DNA of the CDR3 is TGCGCCAGCAGTGAGTCTCCGCGAGACAATGAGCAGTTCTTC. Its protein product is CASSESPRDNEQFF.

This chain links TRBV2 with TRBJ2-6; possibly TRBD1 for D (6 bases). The V end was cut by 4 bases, the J end by 0 bases, with 13 bases between. Germline assignment: CDR1 SNHLY and CDR2 FYNNEI. The length of the CDR3 is 17 residues. CDR3 sequence: CASSVGGSLSGANVLTF. CDR3 nucleotides: TGTGCCAGCAGTGTAGGGGGATCCCTCTCTGGGGCCAACGTCCTGACTTTC. The entire variable domain, with the rest obtained from reference TRBV2 and TRBJ2-6, is as follows: EPEVTQTPSHQVTQMGQEVILRCVPISNHLYFYWYRQILGQKVEFLVSFYNNEISEKSEIFDDQFSVERPDGSNFTLKIRSTKLEDSAMYFCASSVGGSLSGANVLTFGAGSRLTVL.

The chain employs TRBV6-5 and TRBJ1-3; TRBD1 is a possible D gene (5 bases). The ends were cut back, 4 bases at V and 1 base at J, with 14 bases in the middle. This CDR3 spans 16 amino acids. CDR1 and CDR2 from the germline V gene are MNHEY and SVGAGI. This CDR3 reads CASSWTRPYSGNTIYF. As DNA, the CDR3 is TGTGCCAGCAGTTGGACAAGGCCTTATTCTGGAAACACCATATATTTT.

This chain uses TRBV6-5 with TRBJ2-1; D gene unclear. Germline V lookup: CDR1 MNHEY, CDR2 SVGAGI. Trimming shortened V by 5 bases and J by 6 bases, and 5 bases separated the two germline ends. This CDR3 has 11 amino acids. The CDR3 region has the DNA TGTGCCAGCAGTCGAGGCAATGAGCAGTTCTTC. Its translation is CASSRGNEQFF.

The J gene is TRBJ2-7, the V gene TRBV28; TRBD2 agrees at 11 bases. CDR1 MDHEN and CDR2 SYDVKM come from the germline V gene. V was clipped by 6 bases and J by 3 bases; unmatched bases: 7. The CDR3 contains 15 residues. In DNA, the CDR3 is TGTGCCAGCAGGGTGGAACTAGCGGGAGTCTACGAGCAGTACTTC. This translates into CASRVELAGVYEQYF.

V and J are TRBV5-1 and TRBJ1-2; tentatively, D is TRBD1 (5 bases). The germline gives CDR1 SGHRS, CDR2 YFSETQ. The CDR3 length is 13 residues. V dropped 1 base and J dropped 6 bases, with 10 bases sitting between them. The CDR3 protein is CASSLNAGNGYTF. The DNA for the CDR3 is TGCGCCAGCAGCTTGAATGCAGGGAATGGCTACACCTTC.

The rearrangement joins TRBV7-8 to TRBJ2-1; the D gene is possibly TRBD2 (6 bases). Trimming left V 1 base short and J 5 bases short, with 24 bases between. CDR3 length: 19 residues. Germline loops: CDR1 SGHVS, CDR2 FQNEAQ. The CDR3: CASSLVRVADRGNNNEQFF. In DNA, the CDR3 is TGTGCCAGCAGCTTAGTCAGGGTTGCCGACCGGGGGAACAACAATGAGCAGTTCTTC.

The chain couples TRBV5-1 to TRBJ2-7, with 11 bases matching TRBD2. The CDR3 extends over 14 amino acids. V trimming: 1 base; J trimming: 6 bases; junction bases outside the gene matches: 3. CDR1 and CDR2 from the germline V gene are SGHRS and YFSETQ. The CDR3 reads CASSLRLAGGEQYF. In DNA form, the CDR3 reads TGCGCCAGCAGCTTGCGTCTAGCGGGAGGCGAGCAGTACTTC.

The V and J genes are TRBV2 and TRBJ2-2, with TRBD1 as a possible D gene (6 bases). From germline, CDR1 is SNHLY and CDR2 FYNNEI. The CDR3 consists of 13 residues. V was pared by 3 bases and J by 6 bases, with 8 bases between. The CDR3 region has the DNA TGTGCCAGCAGTGATCCAGGGGCCGGGGAGCTGTTTTTT. Protein product: CASSDPGAGELFF.